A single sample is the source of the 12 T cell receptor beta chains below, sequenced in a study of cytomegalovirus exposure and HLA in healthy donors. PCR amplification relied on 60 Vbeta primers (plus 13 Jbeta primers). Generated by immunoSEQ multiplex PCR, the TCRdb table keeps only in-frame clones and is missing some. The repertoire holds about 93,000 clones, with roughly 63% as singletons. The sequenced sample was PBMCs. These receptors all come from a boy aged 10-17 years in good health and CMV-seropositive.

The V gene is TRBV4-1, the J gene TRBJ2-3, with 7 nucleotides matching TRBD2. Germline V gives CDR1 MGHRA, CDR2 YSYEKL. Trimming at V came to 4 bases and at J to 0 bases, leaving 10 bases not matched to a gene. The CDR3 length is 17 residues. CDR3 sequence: CASSPYAGETSTDTQYF. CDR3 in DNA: TGCGCCAGCAGCCCCTACGCGGGAGAAACTAGCACAGATACGCAGTATTTT.

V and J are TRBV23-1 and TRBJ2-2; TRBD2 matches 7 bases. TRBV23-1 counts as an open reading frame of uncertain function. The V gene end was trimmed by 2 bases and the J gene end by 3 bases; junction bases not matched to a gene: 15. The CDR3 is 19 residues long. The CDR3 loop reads CASSQRVTSEVFYTGELFF. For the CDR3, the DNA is TGCGCCAGCAGTCAACGCGTTACTAGCGAGGTTTTTTACACCGGGGAGCTGTTTTTT.

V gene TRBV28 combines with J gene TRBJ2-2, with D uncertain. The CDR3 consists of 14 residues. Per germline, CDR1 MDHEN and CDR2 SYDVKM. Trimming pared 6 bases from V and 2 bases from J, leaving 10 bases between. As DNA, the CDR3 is TGTGCCAGCAGCCGGCAGGCAAACACCGGGGAGCTGTTTTTT. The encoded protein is CASSRQANTGELFF.

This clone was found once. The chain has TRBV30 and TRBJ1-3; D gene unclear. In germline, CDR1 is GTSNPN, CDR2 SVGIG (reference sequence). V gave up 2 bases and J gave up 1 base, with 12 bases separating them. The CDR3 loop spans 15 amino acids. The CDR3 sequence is CAWSTRGLSGNTIYF. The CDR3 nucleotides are TGTGCCTGGAGTACACGCGGGTTGTCTGGAAACACCATATATTTT.

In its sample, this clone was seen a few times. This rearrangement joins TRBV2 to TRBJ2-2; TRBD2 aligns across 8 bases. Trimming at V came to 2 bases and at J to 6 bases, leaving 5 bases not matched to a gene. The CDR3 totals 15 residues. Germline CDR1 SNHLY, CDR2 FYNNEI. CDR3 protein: CASSELAGISGELFF. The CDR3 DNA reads TGTGCCAGCAGTGAATTAGCGGGGATTTCCGGGGAGCTGTTTTTT. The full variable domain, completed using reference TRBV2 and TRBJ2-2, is EPEVTQTPSHQVTQMGQEVILRCVPISNHLYFYWYRQILGQKVEFLVSFYNNEISEKSEIFDDQFSVERPDGSNFTLKIRSTKLEDSAMYFCASSELAGISGELFFGEGSRLTVL.

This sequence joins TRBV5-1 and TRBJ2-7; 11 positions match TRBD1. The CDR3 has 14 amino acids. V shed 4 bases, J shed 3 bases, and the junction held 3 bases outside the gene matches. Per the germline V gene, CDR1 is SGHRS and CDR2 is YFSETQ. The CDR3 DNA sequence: TGCGCCAGCAGCACCGGGACAGGGGGCTACGAGCAGTACTTC. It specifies CASSTGTGGYEQYF.

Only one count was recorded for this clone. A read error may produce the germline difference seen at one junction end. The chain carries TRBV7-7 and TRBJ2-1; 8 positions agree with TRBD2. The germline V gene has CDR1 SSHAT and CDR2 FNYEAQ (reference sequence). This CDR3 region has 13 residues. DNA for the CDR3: TGTGCTAGCAGCCGAGGGACTAGGGATGAGCAGTTCTTC. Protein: CASSRGTRDEQFF.

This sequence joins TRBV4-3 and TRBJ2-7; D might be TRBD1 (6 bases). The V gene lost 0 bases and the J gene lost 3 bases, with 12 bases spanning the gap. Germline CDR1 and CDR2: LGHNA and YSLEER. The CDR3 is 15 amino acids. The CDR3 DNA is TGCGCCAGCAGCCAAGATTCCAGGGGTGGCTACGAGCAGTACTTC. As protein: CASSQDSRGGYEQYF.

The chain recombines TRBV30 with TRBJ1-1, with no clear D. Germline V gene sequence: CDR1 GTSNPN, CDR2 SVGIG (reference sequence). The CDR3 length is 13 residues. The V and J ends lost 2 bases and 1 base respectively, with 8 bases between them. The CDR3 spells CAWSQVGNTEAFF. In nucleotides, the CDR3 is TGTGCCTGGAGTCAGGTGGGGAACACTGAAGCTTTCTTT.

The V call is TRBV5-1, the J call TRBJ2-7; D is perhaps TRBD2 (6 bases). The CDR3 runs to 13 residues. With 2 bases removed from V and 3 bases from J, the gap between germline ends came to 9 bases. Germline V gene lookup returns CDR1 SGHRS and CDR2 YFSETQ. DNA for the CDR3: TGCGCCAGCAGCTTAGAGGGACTCTACGAGCAGTACTTC. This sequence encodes CASSLEGLYEQYF.

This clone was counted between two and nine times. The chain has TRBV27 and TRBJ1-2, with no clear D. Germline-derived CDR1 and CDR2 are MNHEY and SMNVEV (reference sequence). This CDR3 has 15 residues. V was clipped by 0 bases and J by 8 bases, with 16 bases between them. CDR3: CASSLSSSGYGGYTF. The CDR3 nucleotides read TGTGCCAGCAGTTTATCCTCTTCGGGTTATGGGGGCTACACCTTC.

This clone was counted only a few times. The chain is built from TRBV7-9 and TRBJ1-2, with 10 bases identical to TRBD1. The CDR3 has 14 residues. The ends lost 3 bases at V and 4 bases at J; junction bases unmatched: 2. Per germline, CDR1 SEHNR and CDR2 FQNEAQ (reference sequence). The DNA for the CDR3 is TGTGCCAGCAGCTTGGACAGGGGGTCCTATGGCTACACCTTC. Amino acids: CASSLDRGSYGYTF.